The rows below give T cell receptor beta chains drawn from one sample of a study of early T cells in non-severe SARS-CoV-2 infection. Via MiXCR, TCRdb re-called the 5' RACE reads, giving one row per CDR3 protein. Among tens of thousands of distinct CDR3 sequences listed, 13% to 15% were seen once. Sample: whole blood. All receptors come from an adult who was a healthcare worker with PCR-confirmed SARS-CoV-2 infection or an uninfected control (not recorded which). The conserved cysteine and the conserved F or W are not part of the CDR3 here. The order of the fields is J gene, CDR3 length, V gene, clone size, CDR3 protein. Clone size is shown for a subset of rows, as once, few, many or a class of expanded clone.

TRBJ2-5 | 12 | TRBV20-1 | many | SARVGQIQETQY
TRBJ1-3 | 13 | TRBV20-1 | few | SARQIGSSGNTIY
TRBJ2-2 | 13 | TRBV19 | NA | ASSLRQQGTGELF
TRBJ1-2 | 13 | TRBV29-1 | NA | SVEGQGVTAYGYT
TRBJ2-7 | 13 | TRBV28 | few | ASSAGGTLSYEQY
TRBJ1-1 | 14 | TRBV4-2 | many | ASSQAGFRQNTEAF
TRBJ2-7 | 12 | TRBV5-1 | few | ASSSRQGAYEQY
TRBJ1-1 | 11 | TRBV29-1 | few | SVLRVMNTEAF
TRBJ2-7 | 19 | TRBV5-6 | NA | ASSLSAWGTGGVGLSYEQY
TRBJ2-2 | 14 | TRBV5-4 | few | ASSSPRGQNTGELF
TRBJ2-7 | 12 | TRBV9 | few | ASSVGTDPYEQY
TRBJ1-2 | 14 | TRBV3-1 | NA | ASSLGSPGHHYGYT
TRBJ1-5 | 13 | TRBV12-3/TRBV12-4 | NA | ASSFAQSYNQPQH
TRBJ1-1 | 10 | TRBV20-1 | NA | SAARGGTEAF
TRBJ2-3 | 10 | TRBV12-3/TRBV12-4 | few | ASSSLGDTQY
TRBJ2-1 | 13 | TRBV5-1 | NA | ASSLVVPDSDEQF
TRBJ1-3 | 15 | TRBV6-5 | few | ASSYVIQGAAENTIY
TRBJ1-2 | 11 | TRBV29-1 | many | SVELQGKGGYT
TRBJ1-1 | 11 | TRBV28 | NA | ASHRLSGHEVF
TRBJ2-7 | 11 | TRBV19 | NA | ASSITGIHEQY
TRBJ1-1 | 13 | TRBV28 | many | ASSLYSGTGTEAF
TRBJ1-3 | 11 | TRBV6-2/TRBV6-3 | NA | AGDPNSGNTIY
TRBJ2-1 | 11 | TRBV11-3 | many | ASSLEGGHEQF
TRBJ1-5 | 13 | TRBV7-8 | many | ASSNTGRSNQPQH
TRBJ2-7 | 11 | TRBV12-3/TRBV12-4 | NA | ASSLIGRGEQY
TRBJ2-1 | 13 | TRBV6-1 | NA | ASSEGTGLWNEQF
TRBJ2-3 | 13 | TRBV24-1 | NA | ATSDHADSTDTQY
TRBJ1-2 | 11 | TRBV28 | few | ASSSRGLNGYT